This T cell receptor (beta chain) was recorded in a study of early T cells in non-severe SARS-CoV-2 infection. Notes on the study in general: Anti-spike CD8 responses were favored in VDJdb matching, and private and CD4 specificities were missed.

Attachment of unique molecular identifiers to individual cDNA molecules was performed. TCRdb redid the calling of the 5' RACE reads with MiXCR, one entry per CDR3 protein. Here the sample spans approximately 84,000 distinct CDR3 sequences, about 15% being singletons. This clonotype was seen ten or more times. Antigen: not known. V was pared by 4 bases and J by 8 bases, with 16 bases between. This CDR3 has 14 amino acids. CDR1 is LGHDT and CDR2 is YNNKEL in the germline V gene (reference sequence). The clonotype comes from an adult who was a healthcare worker with PCR-confirmed SARS-CoV-2 infection or an uninfected control (not recorded which). The V gene is TRBV3-1, the J gene TRBJ2-3, with D possibly TRBD2 on 5 matching bases. The sequencing sample was made of whole blood. CDR3 nucleotide sequence: TGTGCCAGCAGCCCCGCAACACGCGCGGGTACGCAGTATTTT. It yields the protein CASSPATRAGTQYF.